This TCR beta chain was sequenced for a study of radiotherapy plus CTLA-4 blockade in lung cancer. The method was immunoSEQ multiplex PCR; TCRdb's version includes in-frame clones alone and lacks a portion of them. The sample records roughly 75,000 clones, about 78% being singletons. This CDR3 has 15 residues. Germline CDR1 and CDR2: MNHEY and SVGAGI. The ends lost 5 bases at V and 9 bases at J; junction bases unmatched: 13. The study's findings and limits: According to reports, early shifts in blood T cell clones, alongside interferon-beta, forecast response most accurately.

In regard to this clone: As yet, its antigen is unknown.

The clonotype comes from a human donor with non-small cell lung cancer whose response to radiotherapy plus ipilimumab could not be evaluated. Some clones in this sample may be carry-over from other donors' samples. The chain has TRBV6-5 and TRBJ2-3; 8 bases fit TRBD2. The sample here was peripheral blood, taken from a patient treated with radiotherapy plus ipilimumab. This chain's CDR3 is CASSLHGRGAQTQYF. CDR3 sequence (DNA): TGTGCCAGCAGTCTCCATGGGCGGGGGGCCCAAACGCAGTATTTT.